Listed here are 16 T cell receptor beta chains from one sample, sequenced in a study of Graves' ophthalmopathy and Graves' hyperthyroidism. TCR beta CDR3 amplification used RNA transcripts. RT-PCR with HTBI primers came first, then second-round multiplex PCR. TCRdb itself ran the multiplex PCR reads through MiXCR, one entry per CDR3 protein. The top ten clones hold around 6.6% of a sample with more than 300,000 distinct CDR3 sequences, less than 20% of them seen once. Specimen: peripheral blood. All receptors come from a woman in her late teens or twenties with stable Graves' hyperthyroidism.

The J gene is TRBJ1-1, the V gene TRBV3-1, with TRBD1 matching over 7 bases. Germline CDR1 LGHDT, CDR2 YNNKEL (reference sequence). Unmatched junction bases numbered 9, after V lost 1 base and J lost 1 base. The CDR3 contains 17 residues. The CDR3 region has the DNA TGTGCCAGCAGCCAAGCTCACAGGGGTAGAGGGAACACTGAAGCTTTCTTT. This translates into CASSQAHRGRGNTEAFF.

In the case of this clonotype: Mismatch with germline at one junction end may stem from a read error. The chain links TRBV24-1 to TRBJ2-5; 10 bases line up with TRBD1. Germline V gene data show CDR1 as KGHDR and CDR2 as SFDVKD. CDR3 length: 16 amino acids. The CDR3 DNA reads TGTGCCACCAGTGAGGGACAGGGGAGGGCGGAAGAGACCAAGTACTTC. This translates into CATSEGQGRAEETKYF.

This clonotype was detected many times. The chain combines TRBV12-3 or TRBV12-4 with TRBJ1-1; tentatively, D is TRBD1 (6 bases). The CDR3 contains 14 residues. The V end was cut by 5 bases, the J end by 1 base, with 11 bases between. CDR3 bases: TGTGCCAGCAGTCTCGGACAGTGGAACACTGAAGCTTTCTTT. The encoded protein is CASSLGQWNTEAFF.

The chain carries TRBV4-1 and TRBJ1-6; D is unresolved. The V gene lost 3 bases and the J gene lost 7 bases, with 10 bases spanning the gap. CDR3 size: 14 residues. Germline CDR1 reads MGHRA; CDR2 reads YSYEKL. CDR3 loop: CASSQYPRNSPLHF. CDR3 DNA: TGCGCCAGCAGCCAGTACCCTCGGAATTCACCCCTCCACTTT.

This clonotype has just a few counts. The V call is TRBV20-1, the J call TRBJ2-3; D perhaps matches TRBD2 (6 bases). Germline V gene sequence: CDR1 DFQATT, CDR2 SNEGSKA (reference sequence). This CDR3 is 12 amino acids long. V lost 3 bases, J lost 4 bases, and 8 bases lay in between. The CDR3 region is CSASPGADTQYF. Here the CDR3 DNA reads TGCAGTGCTAGTCCGGGGGCAGATACGCAGTATTTT.

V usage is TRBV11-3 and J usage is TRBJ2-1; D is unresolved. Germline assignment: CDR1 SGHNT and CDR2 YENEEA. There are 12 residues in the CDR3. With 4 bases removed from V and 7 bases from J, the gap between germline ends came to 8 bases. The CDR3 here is CASSSWVNEQFF. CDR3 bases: TGTGCCAGCAGCTCCTGGGTGAATGAGCAGTTCTTC.

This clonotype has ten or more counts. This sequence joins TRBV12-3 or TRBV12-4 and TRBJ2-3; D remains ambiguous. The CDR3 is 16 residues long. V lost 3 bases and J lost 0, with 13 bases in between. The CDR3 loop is CASSLYGRHSTDTQYF. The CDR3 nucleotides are TGTGCCAGCAGTTTGTATGGCAGGCATAGCACAGATACGCAGTATTTT.

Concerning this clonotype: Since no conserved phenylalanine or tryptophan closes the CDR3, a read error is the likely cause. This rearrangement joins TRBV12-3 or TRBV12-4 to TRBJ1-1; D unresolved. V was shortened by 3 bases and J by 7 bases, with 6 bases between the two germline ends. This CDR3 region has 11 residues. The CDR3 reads CASSFNSEAFV. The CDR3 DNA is TGTGCCAGCAGTTTCAATAGTGAAGCTTTCGTT.

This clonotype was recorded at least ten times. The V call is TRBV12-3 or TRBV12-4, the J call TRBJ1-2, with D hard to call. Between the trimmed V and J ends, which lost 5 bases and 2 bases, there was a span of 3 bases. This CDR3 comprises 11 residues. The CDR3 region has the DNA TGTGCCAGCAGTCAGAACTATGGCTACACCTTC. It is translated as CASSQNYGYTF.

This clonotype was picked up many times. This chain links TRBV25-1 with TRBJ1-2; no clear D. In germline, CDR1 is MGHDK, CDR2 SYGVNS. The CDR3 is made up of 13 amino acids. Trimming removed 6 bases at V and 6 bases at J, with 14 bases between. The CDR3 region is CASSIVPGNGYTF. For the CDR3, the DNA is TGTGCCAGCAGCATAGTCCCAGGAAATGGCTACACCTTC.

CDR3 sequence (DNA): TGTGCCAGCAGTACCGGGGACAGAGATAATTCACCCCTCCACTTT. Its translation is CASSTGDRDNSPLHF. This rearrangement joins TRBV28 to TRBJ1-6; 7 positions agree with TRBD1. Trimming cost V 5 bases and J 5 bases; bases outside gene matches: 6. This CDR3 is built from 15 residues. CDR1 is MDHEN, CDR2 SYDVKM, per germline.

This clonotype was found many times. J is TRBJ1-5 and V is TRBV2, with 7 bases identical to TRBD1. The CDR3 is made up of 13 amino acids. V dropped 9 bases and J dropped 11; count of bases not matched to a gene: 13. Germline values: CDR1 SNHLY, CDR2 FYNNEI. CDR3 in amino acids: CASSSGTDRAQHF. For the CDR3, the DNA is TGTGCCAGTTCCTCCGGGACAGACAGGGCCCAGCATTTT. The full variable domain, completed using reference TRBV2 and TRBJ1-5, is EPEVTQTPSHQVTQMGQEVILRCVPISNHLYFYWYRQILGQKVEFLVSFYNNEISEKSEIFDDQFSVERPDGSNFTLKIRSTKLEDSAMYFCASSSGTDRAQHFGDGTRLSIL.

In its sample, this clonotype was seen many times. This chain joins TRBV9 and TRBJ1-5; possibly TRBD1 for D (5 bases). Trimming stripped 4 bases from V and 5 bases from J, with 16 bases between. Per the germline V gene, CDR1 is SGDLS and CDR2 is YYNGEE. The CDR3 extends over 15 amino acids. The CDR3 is CASSMDPGGDQPQHF. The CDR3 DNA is TGTGCCAGCAGCATGGACCCGGGGGGTGATCAGCCCCAGCATTTT.

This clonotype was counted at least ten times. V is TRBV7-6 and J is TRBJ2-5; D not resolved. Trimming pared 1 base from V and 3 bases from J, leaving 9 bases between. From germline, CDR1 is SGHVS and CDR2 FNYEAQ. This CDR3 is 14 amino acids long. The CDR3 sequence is CASSLGGREETQYF. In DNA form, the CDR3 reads TGTGCCAGCAGCTTAGGGGGAAGGGAAGAGACCCAGTACTTC.

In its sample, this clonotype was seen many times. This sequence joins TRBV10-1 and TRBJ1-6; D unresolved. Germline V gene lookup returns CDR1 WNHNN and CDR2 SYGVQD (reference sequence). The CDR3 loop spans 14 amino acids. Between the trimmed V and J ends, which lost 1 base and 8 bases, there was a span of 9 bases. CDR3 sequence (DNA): TGCGCCAGCAGTGAGTGGAGGGAAGATTCACCCCTCCACTTT. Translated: CASSEWREDSPLHF.

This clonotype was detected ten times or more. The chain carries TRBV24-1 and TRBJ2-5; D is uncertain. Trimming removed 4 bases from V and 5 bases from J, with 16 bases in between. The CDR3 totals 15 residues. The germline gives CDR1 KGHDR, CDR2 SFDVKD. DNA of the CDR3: TGTGCCACCAGTGACGCAGACCCGGCCGGGGAGACCCAGTACTTC. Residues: CATSDADPAGETQYF.